This entry features one T cell receptor (beta chain) sequence. What it binds is unknown. Clones were sequenced by immunoSEQ multiplex PCR, and TCRdb holds only the in-frame ones, with some missing. The profile shows tens of thousands of clones, about 92% of them singletons. The CDR3 covers 16 residues. The germline V gene encodes CDR1 LNHNV and CDR2 YYDKDF (reference sequence). With 3 bases removed from V and 2 bases from J, the gap between germline ends came to 14 bases. The sample is drawn from a study of T cell responses to AZD1222 COVID-19 vaccine. The study's findings and limits: Only after the peak T cell response were repertoires sampled. White British people made up most donors, females outnumbered males, and clonal diversity was possibly underestimated.

The TCR sequence derives from an adult who received the AZD1222 COVID-19 vaccine. This chain joins TRBV15 and TRBJ1-3; the D gene is possibly TRBD1 (5 bases). The sequences come from peripheral blood, collected 28 days after the second AZD1222 dose. The CDR3 DNA is TGTGCCACCAGCAGTCGTCAGGGAGTGCCTGGAAACACCATATATTTT. It codes for CATSSRQGVPGNTIYF.